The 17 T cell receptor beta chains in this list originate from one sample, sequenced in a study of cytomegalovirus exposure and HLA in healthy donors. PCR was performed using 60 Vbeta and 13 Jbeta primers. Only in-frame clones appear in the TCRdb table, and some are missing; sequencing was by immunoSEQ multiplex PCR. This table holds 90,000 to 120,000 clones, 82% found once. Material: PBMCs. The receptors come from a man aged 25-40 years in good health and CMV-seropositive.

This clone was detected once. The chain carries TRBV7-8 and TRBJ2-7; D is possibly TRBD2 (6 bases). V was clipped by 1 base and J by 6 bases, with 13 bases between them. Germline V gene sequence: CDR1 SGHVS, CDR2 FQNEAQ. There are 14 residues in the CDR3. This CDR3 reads CASSLGGERGEQYF. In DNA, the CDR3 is TGTGCCAGCAGCTTAGGCGGGGAACGGGGCGAGCAGTACTTC.

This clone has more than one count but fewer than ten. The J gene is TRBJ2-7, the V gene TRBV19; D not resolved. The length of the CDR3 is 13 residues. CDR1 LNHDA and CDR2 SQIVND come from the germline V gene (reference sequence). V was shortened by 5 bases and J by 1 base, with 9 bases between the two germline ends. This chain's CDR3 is CASSSDNSYEQYF. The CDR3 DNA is TGTGCCAGTAGTTCCGACAATTCCTACGAGCAGTACTTC.

CDR3 loop: CASSPLRDREDYGYTF. As DNA, the CDR3 is TGTGCCAGCAGCCCCCTCCGGGACAGGGAGGACTATGGCTACACCTTC. The chain combines TRBV7-9 with TRBJ1-2; 9 bases align to TRBD1. There are 16 residues in the CDR3. The J segment lost 3 bases and the V segment lost 5 bases, leaving 10 bases of the junction unmatched. Germline V gene sequence: CDR1 SEHNR, CDR2 FQNEAQ (reference sequence).

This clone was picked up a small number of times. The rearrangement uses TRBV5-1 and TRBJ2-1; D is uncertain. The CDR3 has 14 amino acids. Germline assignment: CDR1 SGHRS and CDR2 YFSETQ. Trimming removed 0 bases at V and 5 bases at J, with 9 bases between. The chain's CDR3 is CASSLDARNNEQFF. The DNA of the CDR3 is TGCGCCAGCAGCTTGGACGCCAGAAACAATGAGCAGTTCTTC.

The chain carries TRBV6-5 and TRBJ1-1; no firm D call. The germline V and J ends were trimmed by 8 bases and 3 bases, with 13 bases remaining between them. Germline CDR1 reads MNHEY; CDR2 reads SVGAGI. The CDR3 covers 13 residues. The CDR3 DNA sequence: TGTGCCAGCTTGGGCACATTACACACTGAAGCTTTCTTT. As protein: CASLGTLHTEAFF.

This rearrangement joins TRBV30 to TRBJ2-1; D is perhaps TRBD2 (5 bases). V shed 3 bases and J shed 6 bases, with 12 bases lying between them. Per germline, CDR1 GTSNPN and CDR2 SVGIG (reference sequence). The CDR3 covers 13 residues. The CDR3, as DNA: TGTGCCTGGAGGGAGGCGGCCACCAATGAGCAGTTCTTC. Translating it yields CAWREAATNEQFF.

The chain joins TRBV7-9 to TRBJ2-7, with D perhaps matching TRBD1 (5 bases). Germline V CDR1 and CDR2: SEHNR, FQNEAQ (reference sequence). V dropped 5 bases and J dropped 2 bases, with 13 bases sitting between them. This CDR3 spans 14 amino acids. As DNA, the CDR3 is TGTGCCAGCAGCCCCCGGACAACCACCTACGAGCAGTACTTC. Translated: CASSPRTTTYEQYF.

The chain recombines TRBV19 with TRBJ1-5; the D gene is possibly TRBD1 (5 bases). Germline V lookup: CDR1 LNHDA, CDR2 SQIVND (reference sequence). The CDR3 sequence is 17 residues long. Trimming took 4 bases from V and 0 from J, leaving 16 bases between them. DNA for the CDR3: TGTGCCAGTAGTAAGGTTTTCCAGGGTTATAGCAATCAGCCCCAGCATTTT. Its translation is CASSKVFQGYSNQPQHF.

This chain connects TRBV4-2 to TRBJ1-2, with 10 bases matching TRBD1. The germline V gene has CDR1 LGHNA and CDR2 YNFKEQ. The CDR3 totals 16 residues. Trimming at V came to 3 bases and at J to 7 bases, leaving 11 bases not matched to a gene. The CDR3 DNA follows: TGTGCCAGCAGCCATCCGGGACAGGGGATTGCGGCTGGCTACACCTTC. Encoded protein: CASSHPGQGIAAGYTF.

The CDR3 region is CASSPPRQGYGYTF. The CDR3 DNA follows: TGTGCCAGCAGCCCGCCGAGACAGGGGTATGGCTACACCTTC. This rearrangement joins TRBV27 to TRBJ1-2; TRBD1 matches at 8 bases. Germline V lookup: CDR1 MNHEY, CDR2 SMNVEV (reference sequence). V was pared by 6 bases and J by 5 bases, with 8 bases of the junction left unmatched. The CDR3 is 14 amino acids.

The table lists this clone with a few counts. CDR3 in amino acids: CASSPRDGGPNEKLFF. The CDR3 nucleotides read TGTGCCAGCAGCCCCCGGGATGGAGGGCCCAATGAAAAACTGTTTTTT. The V call is TRBV9, the J call TRBJ1-4; no reliable D call. V shed 4 bases and J shed 5 bases, with 18 bases lying between them. The germline V gene has CDR1 SGDLS and CDR2 YYNGEE. The CDR3 has 16 residues.

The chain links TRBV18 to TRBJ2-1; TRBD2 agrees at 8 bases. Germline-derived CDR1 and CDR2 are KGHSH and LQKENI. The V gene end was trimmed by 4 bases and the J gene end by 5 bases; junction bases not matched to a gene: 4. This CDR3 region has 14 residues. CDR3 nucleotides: TGTGCCAGCTCACAGGCCGGGGGGGACAATGAGCAGTTCTTC. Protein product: CASSQAGGDNEQFF.

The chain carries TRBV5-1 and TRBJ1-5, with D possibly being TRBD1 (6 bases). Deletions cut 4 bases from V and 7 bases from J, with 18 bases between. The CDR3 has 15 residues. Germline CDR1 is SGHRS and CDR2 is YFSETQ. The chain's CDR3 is CASSVDRSRGQPQHF. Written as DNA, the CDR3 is TGCGCCAGCAGCGTAGACAGGTCGCGAGGACAGCCCCAGCATTTT.

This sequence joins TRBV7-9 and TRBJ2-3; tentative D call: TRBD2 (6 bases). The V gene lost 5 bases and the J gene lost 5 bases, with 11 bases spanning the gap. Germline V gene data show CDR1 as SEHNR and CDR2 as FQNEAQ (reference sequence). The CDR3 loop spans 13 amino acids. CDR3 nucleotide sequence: TGTGCCAGCAGCCCCGGAGGGGAAGATACGCAGTATTTT. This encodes CASSPGGEDTQYF.

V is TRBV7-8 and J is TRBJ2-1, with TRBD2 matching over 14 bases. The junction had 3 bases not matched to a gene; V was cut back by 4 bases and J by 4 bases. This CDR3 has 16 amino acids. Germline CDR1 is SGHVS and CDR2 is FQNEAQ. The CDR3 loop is CASSSRTSGGYNEQFF. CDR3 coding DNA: TGTGCCAGCAGCTCACGGACTAGCGGGGGGTACAATGAGCAGTTCTTC.

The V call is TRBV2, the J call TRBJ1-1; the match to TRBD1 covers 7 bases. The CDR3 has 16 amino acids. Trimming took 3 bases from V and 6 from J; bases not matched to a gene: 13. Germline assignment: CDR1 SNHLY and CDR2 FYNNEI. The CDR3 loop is CASSDTSLTGSAEAFF. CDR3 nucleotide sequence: TGTGCCAGCAGTGACACTTCCTTGACAGGGAGCGCTGAAGCTTTCTTT.

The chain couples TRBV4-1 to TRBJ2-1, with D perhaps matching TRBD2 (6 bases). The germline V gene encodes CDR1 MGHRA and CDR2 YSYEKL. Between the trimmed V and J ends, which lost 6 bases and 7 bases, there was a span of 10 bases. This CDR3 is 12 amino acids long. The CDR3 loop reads CASSDRGNEQFF. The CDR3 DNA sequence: TGCGCCAGCAGTGATCGGGGGAATGAGCAGTTCTTC.